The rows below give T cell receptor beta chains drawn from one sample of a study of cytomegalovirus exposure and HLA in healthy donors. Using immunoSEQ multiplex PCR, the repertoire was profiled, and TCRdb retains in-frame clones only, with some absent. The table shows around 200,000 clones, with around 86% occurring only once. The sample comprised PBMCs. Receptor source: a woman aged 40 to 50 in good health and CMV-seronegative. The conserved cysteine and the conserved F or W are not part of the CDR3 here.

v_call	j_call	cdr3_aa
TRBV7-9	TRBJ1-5	ASSRGTDNQPQH
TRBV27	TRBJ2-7	ASSSYPGLSYEQY
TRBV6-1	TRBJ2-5	ASSVRRGKQETQY
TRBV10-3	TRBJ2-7	AISESAGTEQY
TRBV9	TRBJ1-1	ASSVVPGNTEAF
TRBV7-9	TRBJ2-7	ASSLIVQGIEQY
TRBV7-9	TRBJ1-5	ASSLFTGNSNQPQH
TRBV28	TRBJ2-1	ASSGRRDRGMYEQF
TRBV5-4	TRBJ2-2	ASSLSTGGTGELF
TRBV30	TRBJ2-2	AWNGGTGELF
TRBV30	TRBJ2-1	AFLAGSSNEQF
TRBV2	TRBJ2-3	ASSSPRAGGTDTQY
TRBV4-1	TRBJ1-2	ASSNRDRNYGYT
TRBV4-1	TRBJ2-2	ASSQDPPLAGVLVGLF
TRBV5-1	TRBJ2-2	ASSLAVSANTGELF
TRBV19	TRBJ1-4	ASSETSSGSEKLF